The rows below give T cell receptor beta chains drawn from one sample of a study of OX40 agonist ivuxolimab in advanced cancers. Profiling relied on immunoSEQ multiplex PCR, and the TCRdb table lists in-frame clones only, not all of them. The repertoire holds about 76,000 clones, 70% to 90% seen once, with 10% to 15% in the top ten. The sample here was CD4+ or CD8+ T cells sorted from blood, taken in a trial of the OX40 agonist ivuxolimab. These receptors came from an adult with an advanced solid tumor such as melanoma, head and neck, liver or kidney cancer. Both conserved end residues are part of each CDR3. D genes are given only for firm matches. Clone size appears in some rows only: once, few, many, or a class for an expanded clone.

. TRBJ1-1 . TRBV4-1 CASRAEGSNTEAFF TGCGCCAGCAGAGCGGAAGGGTCGAACACTGAAGCTTTCTTT
. TRBJ1-1 . TRBV6-5 CASSYSKRGYTEAFF TGTGCCAGCAGTTACTCGAAGCGGGGGTACACTGAAGCTTTCTTT
once TRBJ2-3 . TRBV27 CASTVVAGSTDTQYF TGTGCCAGCACGGTCGTGGCGGGGAGCACAGATACGCAGTATTTT
. TRBJ1-1 TRBD1 TRBV29-1 CSVSGAQGTNTEAFF TGCAGCGTTTCTGGGGCACAGGGGACGAACACTGAAGCTTTCTTT
. TRBJ2-1 TRBD2 TRBV7-3 CASSPGGVVDEQFF TGTGCCAGCAGCCCGGGGGGAGTGGTGGATGAGCAGTTCTTC
. TRBJ1-3 . TRBV4-1 CASSSRTVLFGNTIYF TGCGCCAGCAGCTCTCGGACAGTCCTTTTTGGAAACACCATATATTTT
. TRBJ2-7 . TRBV4-1 CASSQDETPIYEQYF TGCGCCAGCAGCCAAGATGAGACGCCCATCTACGAGCAGTACTTC
. TRBJ2-2 . TRBV6-6 CASELSGSHGELFF TGTGCCAGCGAATTATCCGGGAGTCACGGGGAGCTGTTTTTT
. TRBJ1-2 TRBD1 TRBV29-1 CSVEEGQGAYGYTF TGCAGCGTTGAAGAGGGCCAGGGGGCTTATGGCTACACCTTC
. TRBJ1-4 TRBD1 TRBV19 CASRPGQGRDEKLFF TGTGCCAGTAGACCAGGACAGGGAAGGGACGAAAAACTGTTTTTT
. TRBJ2-5 TRBD2 TRBV4-1 CASSHPPAGGDETQYF TGCGCCAGCAGCCACCCCCCCGCGGGAGGGGATGAGACCCAGTACTTC
. TRBJ2-7 . TRBV27 CASIGDPYEQYF TGTGCCAGCATCGGTGATCCCTACGAGCAGTACTTC
. TRBJ2-5 TRBD1 TRBV9 CASSVGQGRETQYF TGTGCCAGCAGCGTAGGACAGGGTAGGGAGACCCAGTACTTC
once TRBJ2-7 . TRBV5-1 CASSRGGLYYEQYF TGCGCCAGCAGCCGAGGGGGTCTGTACTACGAGCAGTACTTC
. TRBJ1-2 . TRBV20-1 CSGTADYGYTF TGCAGTGGCACAGCGGACTATGGCTACACCTTC
. TRBJ2-1 TRBD2 TRBV11-3 CASSFPTSGSGYNEQFF TGTGCCAGCAGCTTCCCGACTAGCGGGAGTGGCTACAATGAGCAGTTCTTC
. TRBJ1-2 TRBD1 TRBV6-5 CASSYLDRALDGYTF TGTGCCAGCAGTTACCTCGACAGGGCTTTGGACGGCTACACCTTC
. TRBJ2-1 . TRBV4-1 CASSHGGNYNEQFF TGCGCCAGCAGCCACGGCGGAAACTACAATGAGCAGTTCTTC
. TRBJ2-1 . TRBV7-3 CASSLMAGTTYNEQFF TGTGCCAGCAGCTTAATGGCGGGCACCACCTACAATGAGCAGTTCTTC
. TRBJ1-2 TRBD1 TRBV5-4 CASSLQGFVTGGYTF TGTGCCAGCAGCTTACAGGGGTTCGTAACCGGCGGCTACACCTTC
. TRBJ2-2 TRBD1 TRBV18 CASSTTAPGTGTGELFF TGTGCCAGCTCGACCACCGCACCCGGGACAGGGACCGGGGAGCTGTTTTTT
. TRBJ2-1 TRBD1 TRBV11-2 CASNNRDRGQNEQFF TGTGCCAGCAATAACCGGGACAGGGGTCAAAATGAGCAGTTCTTC
. TRBJ2-5 . TRBV5-1 CASSLGGNDRVFQETQYF TGCGCCAGCAGCTTGGGGGGTAACGACAGAGTCTTCCAAGAGACCCAGTACTTC
. TRBJ2-3 TRBD2 TRBV10-2 CASSDLRELLYTQYF TGCGCCAGCAGTGACTTGCGGGAGTTGTTGTATACGCAGTATTTT
few TRBJ1-6 . TRBV13 CASSLLGLGSPLHF TGTGCCAGCAGCTTACTGGGGTTAGGTTCACCCCTCCACTTT
. TRBJ2-7 TRBD1 TRBV15 CATSRGRTGGSEQYF TGTGCCACCAGCAGGGGGAGGACAGGGGGCTCCGAGCAGTACTTC
. TRBJ2-7 TRBD1 TRBV7-8 CASSFRDSSYEQYF TGTGCCAGCAGCTTCCGGGACAGCTCCTACGAGCAGTACTTC
. TRBJ2-1 TRBD2 TRBV6-4 CASSAGTSGANEQFF TGTGCCAGCAGTGCGGGGACTAGCGGAGCCAATGAGCAGTTCTTC
. TRBJ2-5 TRBD2 TRBV6-1 CASSEVAGEGETQYF TGTGCCAGCAGTGAGGTAGCGGGAGAGGGAGAGACCCAGTACTTC
. TRBJ2-7 TRBD2 TRBV11-3 CASSLEAGLSYEQYF TGTGCCAGCAGCTTAGAAGCGGGACTCTCCTACGAGCAGTACTTC
. TRBJ1-1 . TRBV6-1 CASSERSGNTEAFF TGTGCCAGCAGTGAACGGTCGGGCAACACTGAAGCTTTCTTT
. TRBJ2-4 . TRBV10-3 CAISESFPGEGAKNIQYF TGTGCCATCAGTGAGTCGTTTCCGGGAGAGGGAGCCAAAAACATTCAGTACTTC
few TRBJ1-6 . TRBV4-1 CASSQVVDFVSPLHF TGCGCCAGCAGCCAAGTAGTTGATTTCGTTTCCCCCCTCCACTTT
. TRBJ2-7 . TRBV29-1 CSVLVGAAYEQYF TGCAGCGTTCTCGTGGGGGCTGCCTACGAGCAGTACTTC
. TRBJ2-7 . TRBV10-3 CAISDPPGEVPYEQYF TGTGCCATCAGTGACCCCCCTGGGGAGGTTCCTTACGAGCAGTACTTC
. TRBJ2-5 TRBD2 TRBV6-5 CASSWRERETQYF TGTGCCAGCAGTTGGCGGGAGAGGGAGACCCAGTACTTC
. TRBJ2-3 . TRBV5-4 CASSLRGAPSTDTQYF TGTGCCAGCAGCTTGCGGGGGGCGCCGAGCACAGATACGCAGTATTTT
once TRBJ2-1 TRBD2 TRBV5-1 CASSPGTSNNEQFF TGCGCCAGCAGCCCCGGGACTAGCAACAATGAGCAGTTCTTC
. TRBJ1-4 . TRBV7-9 CASDRAQGGKLFF TGTGCCTCTGACCGGGCGCAGGGTGGAAAACTGTTTTTT
once TRBJ1-2 TRBD1 TRBV28 CASSTGGANNYGYTF TGTGCCAGCAGTACAGGGGGCGCAAATAACTATGGCTACACCTTC
few TRBJ2-1 TRBD2 TRBV27 CASSLFGGEQFF TGTGCCAGCAGTTTATTCGGGGGGGAGCAGTTCTTC
. TRBJ2-1 . TRBV4-1 CASSVYSTGDDEQFF TGCGCCAGCAGCGTTTATAGTACAGGAGATGATGAGCAGTTCTTC
. TRBJ1-2 . TRBV4-1 CASSQNTGMGGYTF TGCGCCAGCAGCCAGAACACAGGGATGGGTGGCTACACCTTC
. TRBJ2-5 . TRBV5-1 CASSSGDTFQETQYF TGCGCCAGCAGCTCGGGGGACACCTTCCAAGAGACCCAGTACTTC
. TRBJ2-2 TRBD2 TRBV9 CASSAVGLGTNTGELFF TGTGCCAGCAGCGCCGTTGGACTAGGGACGAACACCGGGGAGCTGTTTTTT
. TRBJ1-4 TRBD1 TRBV6-1 CASRDRENEKLFF TGTGCCAGCAGGGACAGGGAGAATGAAAAACTGTTTTTT
. TRBJ2-2 . TRBV12-5 CASVCVGPEELFF TGTGCTAGTGTATGTGTAGGTCCGGAGGAGCTGTTTTTT
. TRBJ2-7 TRBD1 TRBV6-5 CASRGQGRSSYEQYF TGTGCCAGCAGGGGACAGGGGCGAAGCTCCTACGAGCAGTACTTC
once TRBJ2-7 . TRBV7-2 CASSLFLSYEQYF TGTGCCAGCAGCTTATTTTTGTCCTACGAGCAGTACTTC
. TRBJ2-3 . TRBV4-1 CASSQARLGGGSTDTQYF TGCGCCAGCAGCCAAGCTAGACTAGGGGGGGGGTCCACAGATACGCAGTATTTT
. TRBJ2-5 . TRBV7-3 CASSLNSGHHGQETQYF TGTGCCAGCAGCTTAAATAGTGGACACCATGGCCAAGAGACCCAGTACTTC
. TRBJ2-3 . TRBV6-1 CASSEAQGGTDTQYF TGTGCCAGCAGTGAAGCGCAGGGGGGGACAGATACGCAGTATTTT
. TRBJ1-5 TRBD1 TRBV6-1 CASSGQEYSNQPQHF TGTGCCAGCAGCGGACAGGAGTATAGCAATCAGCCCCAGCATTTT
. TRBJ2-1 TRBD2 TRBV4-1 CASTRTSGIYNEQFF TGCGCCAGCACCCGGACTAGCGGGATCTACAATGAGCAGTTCTTC
few TRBJ2-5 . TRBV11-2 CASSLASGQEGETQYF TGTGCCAGCAGCTTAGCCTCCGGACAGGAGGGGGAGACCCAGTACTTC
. TRBJ2-7 . TRBV27 CASSPLDRAYEQYF TGTGCCAGCAGCCCCCTCGACAGAGCCTACGAGCAGTACTTC
. TRBJ2-5 . TRBV19 CASSIEAGLWEEETQYF TGTGCCAGTAGTATAGAGGCAGGGTTGTGGGAGGAGGAGACCCAGTACTTC
. TRBJ2-1 TRBD2 TRBV28 CASSLLAGVLNEQFF TGTGCCAGCAGTTTACTAGCGGGAGTCCTCAATGAGCAGTTCTTC
. TRBJ2-7 . TRBV27 CASSLSGGEQYF TGTGCCAGCAGTTTATCAGGAGGCGAGCAGTACTTC